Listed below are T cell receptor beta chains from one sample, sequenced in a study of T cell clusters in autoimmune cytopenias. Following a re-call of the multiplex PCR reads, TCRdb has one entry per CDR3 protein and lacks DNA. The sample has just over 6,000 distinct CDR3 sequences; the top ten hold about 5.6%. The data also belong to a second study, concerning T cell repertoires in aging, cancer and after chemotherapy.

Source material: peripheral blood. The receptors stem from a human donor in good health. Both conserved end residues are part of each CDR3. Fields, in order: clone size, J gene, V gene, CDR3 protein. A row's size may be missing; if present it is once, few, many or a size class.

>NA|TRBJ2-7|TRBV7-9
CASSPTGHEQYF
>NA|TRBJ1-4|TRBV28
CASSYRDPNEKLFF
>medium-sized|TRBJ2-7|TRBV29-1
CSVEARGTGTNYEQYF
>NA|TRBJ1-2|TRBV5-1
CASSLEWARSYGYTF
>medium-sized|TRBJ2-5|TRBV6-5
CASSTGGETQYF
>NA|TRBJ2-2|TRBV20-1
CSARDFLVGQNTGELFF
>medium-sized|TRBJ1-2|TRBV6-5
CASSPQGTGNYGYTF
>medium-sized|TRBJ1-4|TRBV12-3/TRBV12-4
CASSFSEANEKLFF
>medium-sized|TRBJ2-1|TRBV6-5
CASSPTGHNEQFF
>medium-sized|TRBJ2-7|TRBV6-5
CASSYRDSEQYF
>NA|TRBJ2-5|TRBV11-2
CASSLALGTQYF
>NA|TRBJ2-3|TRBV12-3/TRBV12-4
CASSGGGMGTDTQYF
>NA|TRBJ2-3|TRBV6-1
CASSAGSSALDTQYF
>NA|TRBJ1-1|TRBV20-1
CSAPKQMNTEAFF
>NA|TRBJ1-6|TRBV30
CAWSVRGLPGSPLHF
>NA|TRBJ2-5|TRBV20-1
CSARDQSGTRFTQYF
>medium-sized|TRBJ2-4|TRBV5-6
CASSLANRGIQYF
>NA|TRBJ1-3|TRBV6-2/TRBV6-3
CASSYFGGNTIYF
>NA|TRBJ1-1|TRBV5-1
CASSIQGQVEAFF
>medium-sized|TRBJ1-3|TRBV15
CATSRDPLGQGFFGNTIYF
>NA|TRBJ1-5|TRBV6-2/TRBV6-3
CASSYSRAGQPQHF
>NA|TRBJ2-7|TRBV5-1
CASSLNSGSVYEQYF
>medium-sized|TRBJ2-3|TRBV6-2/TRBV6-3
CASSDWGVSTDTQYF
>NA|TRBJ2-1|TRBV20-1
CSARGIAGVGNEQFF
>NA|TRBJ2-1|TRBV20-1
CSPHGNSYNEQFF
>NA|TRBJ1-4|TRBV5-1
CASSRNQGEEKLFF
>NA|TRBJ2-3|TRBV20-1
CSARRQTDTQYF
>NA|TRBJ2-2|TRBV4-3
CASSQYGGMNTGELFF
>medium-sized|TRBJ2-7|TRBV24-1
CATSPGGYEQYF